These 22 T cell receptor beta chains originate from one sample sequenced in a study of blood T cells in healthy people across ages. Sample-barcoded 5' priming and a J-beta primer mix drove a second PCR of about 6 to 12 cycles. TCRdb fed the 5' RACE reads into MiXCR, producing one record per CDR3 protein. The sample has about 970,000 distinct CDR3 sequences; roughly half are singletons. The sample comprised blood. The receptors shown here come from a woman in her sixties or seventies in good health.

This clonotype was seen repeatedly, ten times or more. The chain uses TRBV9 and TRBJ2-7; 8 bases map to TRBD1. The CDR3 sequence is 15 residues long. Germline trimming cut 3 bases from V and 2 bases from J; bases unmatched to any gene: 7. Germline CDR1 and CDR2: SGDLS and YYNGEE. The DNA for the CDR3 is TGTGCCAGCAGCGCCTCTCCGGGACAGGCCTACGAGCAGTACTTC. This translates into CASSASPGQAYEQYF.

The chain uses TRBV7-2 and TRBJ2-5; 14 bases are shared with TRBD2. V lost 3 bases and J lost 4; bases outside the gene matches: 10. The CDR3 covers 18 residues. Germline CDR1 and CDR2: SGHTA and FQGNSA. In nucleotides, the CDR3 is TGTGCCAGCAGCTTTCAAGGACTAGCGGGAGGATTTAGAGAGACCCAGTACTTC. Protein sequence: CASSFQGLAGGFRETQYF.

The chain uses TRBV20-1 and TRBJ2-7; D possibly corresponds to TRBD2 (7 bases). Between the trimmed V and J ends, which lost 6 bases and 6 bases, there was a span of 24 bases. Germline lookup yields CDR1 DFQATT and CDR2 SNEGSKA (reference sequence). The CDR3 spans 15 residues. The CDR3 loop is CSAPKPGGVIGEQYF. Written as DNA, the CDR3 is TGCAGTGCGCCGAAACCGGGGGGCGTGATCGGCGAGCAGTACTTC.

This clonotype was observed a few times. The chain recombines TRBV15 with TRBJ2-7, with TRBD2 as a possible D gene (5 bases). The CDR3 has 15 amino acids. Germline V gives CDR1 LNHNV, CDR2 YYDKDF (reference sequence). The V gene lost 3 bases and the J gene lost 4 bases, with 16 bases spanning the gap. CDR3 loop: CATSRDSLSPYEQYF. In nucleotides, the CDR3 is TGTGCCACCAGCAGGGACTCCCTGAGCCCATACGAGCAGTACTTC.

In its sample, this clonotype was seen a few times. The chain combines TRBV20-1 with TRBJ2-7, with D unresolved. V was trimmed by 2 bases and J by 1 base, leaving 6 bases between them. The CDR3 runs 12 residues. CDR1 is DFQATT, CDR2 SNEGSKA, per germline (reference sequence). The CDR3 loop reads CSARSGSYEQYF. The CDR3 bases are TGCAGTGCTAGATCGGGTTCCTACGAGCAGTACTTC.

This clonotype was picked up a small number of times. The V and J genes are TRBV4-2 and TRBJ2-3, with D tentatively TRBD1 or TRBD2 (5 bases each). This CDR3 region has 17 residues. Germline CDR1 and CDR2: LGHNA and YNFKEQ. Trimming took 4 bases from V and 1 from J, leaving 18 bases between them. CDR3 in amino acids: CASSLPLGRRGTDTQYF. The CDR3, as DNA: TGTGCCAGCAGCCTCCCCTTGGGGCGGCGGGGCACAGATACGCAGTATTTT.

The rearrangement uses TRBV12-3 or TRBV12-4 and TRBJ2-7, with 9 bases that match TRBD2. Trimming cost V 3 bases and J 4 bases; bases outside gene matches: 4. The CDR3 is 14 residues long. CDR3 in DNA: TGTGCCAGCAGTTTTAGACTAGCGGCATACGAGCAGTACTTC. It specifies CASSFRLAAYEQYF.

The chain is built from TRBV20-1 and TRBJ1-2; maybe TRBD1 (6 bases). Germline CDR1 reads DFQATT; CDR2 reads SNEGSKA (reference sequence). The CDR3 contains 14 residues. The ends were cut back, 1 base at V and 4 bases at J, with 13 bases in the middle. The DNA for the CDR3 is TGCAGTGCTAGAGTTACAGGGCTCTCCTATGGCTACACCTTC. Translation: CSARVTGLSYGYTF.

This chain connects TRBV20-1 to TRBJ1-6, with D unclear. The CDR3 has 14 amino acids. In germline, CDR1 is DFQATT, CDR2 SNEGSKA (reference sequence). V was clipped by 1 base and J by 9 bases, with 13 bases between them. DNA for the CDR3: TGCAGTGCTAGAGTAGCGGACCGGGGTTCACCCCTCCACTTT. Translated, it gives CSARVADRGSPLHF.

V usage is TRBV7-6 and J usage is TRBJ1-1; a possible D gene is TRBD1 (5 bases). This CDR3 is built from 14 residues. Germline CDR1 reads SGHVS; CDR2 reads FNYEAQ. Trimming took 5 bases from V and 1 from J, leaving 11 bases between them. CDR3 amino acids: CASSRNGGNTEAFF. The CDR3 DNA is TGTGCCAGCAGCCGGAATGGGGGGAACACTGAAGCTTTCTTT. Complete variable domain (other parts from reference TRBV7-6 and TRBJ1-1): GAGVSQSPRYKVTKRGQDVALRCDPISGHVSLYWYRQALGQGPEFLTYFNYEAQQDKSGLPNDRFSAERPEGSISTLTIQRTEQRDSAMYRCASSRNGGNTEAFFGQGTRLTVV.

This clonotype has a handful of counts. The rearrangement uses TRBV4-2 and TRBJ2-3; D is perhaps TRBD2 (5 bases). Germline V CDR1 and CDR2: LGHNA, YNFKEQ. Between the trimmed V and J ends, which lost 1 base and 1 base, there was a span of 9 bases. The length of the CDR3 is 15 residues. CDR3 protein: CASSQVVSGTDTQYF. The CDR3, as DNA: TGTGCCAGCAGCCAAGTGGTTAGCGGCACAGATACGCAGTATTTT.

The chain carries TRBV18 and TRBJ2-3; 12 bases map to TRBD2. V dropped 3 bases and J dropped 5; count of bases not matched to a gene: 3. Looked up from germline, CDR1 is KGHSH and CDR2 is LQKENI. The CDR3 sequence is 15 residues long. CDR3 bases: TGTGCCAGCTCACCTCGGACTAGCGGGATAGATACGCAGTATTTT. Translation gives CASSPRTSGIDTQYF.

About this clonotype itself: At one of its ends the junction is not consistent with the germline gene, which may arise from a read error. The chain uses TRBV7-9 and TRBJ2-1; 8 bases are a match to TRBD2. The germline V gene encodes CDR1 SEHNR and CDR2 FQNEAQ (reference sequence). The CDR3 loop spans 15 amino acids. The DNA of the CDR3 is TGTACCAGCAGCCCAAGCGGGAGCCCCTACAGTGAACAGTTCTTC. Its translation is CTSSPSGSPYSEQFF. Variable domain in full (rest from reference TRBV7-9 and TRBJ2-1): DTGVSQNPRHKITKRGQNVTFRCDPISEHNRLYWYRQTLGQGPEFLTYFQNEAQLEKSRLLSDRFSAERPKGSFSTLEIQRTEQGDSAMYLCTSSPSGSPYSEQFFGPGTRLTVL.

This clonotype has a count of ten or more. V gene TRBV28 combines with J gene TRBJ2-7; D is ambiguous. The V gene lost 6 bases and the J gene lost 4 bases, with 7 bases spanning the gap. This CDR3 spans 11 amino acids. Germline V gene lookup returns CDR1 MDHEN and CDR2 SYDVKM. The DNA for the CDR3 is TGTGCCAGCAGGGACCGATACGAGCAGTACTTC. Translating it yields CASRDRYEQYF.

The V gene is TRBV11-2, the J gene TRBJ2-4; tentative D call: TRBD2 (5 bases). This CDR3 is built from 14 residues. Trimming stripped 1 base from V and 13 bases from J, with 17 bases between. Germline V lookup: CDR1 SGHAT, CDR2 FQNNGV. CDR3 sequence reads: CASSLGPYYGEQYF. Written as DNA, the CDR3 is TGTGCCAGCAGCTTAGGGCCCTACTACGGGGAGCAGTACTTC. The full variable domain, rest sourced from reference TRBV11-2 and TRBJ2-4, is EAGVAQSPRYKIIEKRQSVAFWCNPISGHATLYWYQQILGQGPKLLIQFQNNGVVDDSQLPKDRFSAERLKGVDSTLKIQPAKLEDSAVYLCASSLGPYYGEQYFGAGTRLSVL.

The chain joins TRBV18 to TRBJ2-1; weak D call: TRBD1 (6 bases). CDR3 length equals 15 residues. Germline V lookup: CDR1 KGHSH, CDR2 LQKENI. Trimming took off 4 bases at V and 4 bases at J, with 14 bases between the two ends. CDR3 loop: CASSLDRNGYNEQFF. DNA of the CDR3: TGTGCCAGCTCACTGGACAGAAACGGGTACAATGAGCAGTTCTTC.

This chain connects TRBV29-1 to TRBJ2-1; 7 positions match TRBD2. V trimming: 5 bases; J trimming: 0 bases; junction bases outside the gene matches: 4. There are 14 residues in the CDR3. Germline CDR1 is SQVTM and CDR2 is ANQGSEA. The CDR3 spells CSVRGRGSYNEQFF. The CDR3, as DNA: TGCAGCGTTCGTGGGAGGGGCTCCTACAATGAGCAGTTCTTC.

This CDR3 is CASSFILGSTDTQYF. Here the CDR3 DNA reads TGTGCCAGCAGCTTTATTTTGGGGAGCACAGATACGCAGTATTTT. V gene TRBV7-2 combines with J gene TRBJ2-3; no clear D gene. The CDR3 is 15 amino acids. V was pared by 3 bases and J by 0 bases, with 10 bases between. The V gene's germline CDR1 is SGHTA and CDR2 FQGNSA.

This clonotype was observed a single time. The chain employs TRBV20-1 and TRBJ2-5, with TRBD1 matching over 8 bases. CDR1 DFQATT and CDR2 SNEGSKA come from the germline V gene (reference sequence). The trim removed 1 base at V and 6 bases at J, leaving 10 bases unmatched. The CDR3 extends over 15 amino acids. The CDR3 DNA reads as TGCAGTGCTAGAGGTGCCTCCCAGGGGGCGAAGACCCAGTACTTC. It is translated as CSARGASQGAKTQYF.

The chain employs TRBV7-2 and TRBJ2-5; the match to TRBD2 covers 10 bases. CDR3 length: 17 amino acids. Germline lookup yields CDR1 SGHTA and CDR2 FQGNSA. J lost 9 bases, V lost 5 bases, and 18 bases had no gene match. The CDR3 region has the DNA TGTGCCAGCAGCCCAAGCCTAGCGGGAGTCCCCGGCTGGTCCCAGTACTTC. Amino acid sequence: CASSPSLAGVPGWSQYF.

V and J are TRBV5-1 and TRBJ2-7; tentatively, D is TRBD2 (6 bases). Germline V gives CDR1 SGHRS, CDR2 YFSETQ. The CDR3 sequence is 14 residues long. The V end was cut by 4 bases, the J end by 2 bases, with 13 bases between. The CDR3 DNA sequence: TGCGCCAGCAGCGAAAACGGACTAACCTACGAGCAGTACTTC. It codes for CASSENGLTYEQYF.

The chain has TRBV29-1 and TRBJ2-1; 8 nucleotides line up with TRBD2. This CDR3 is 16 amino acids long. The germline V gene has CDR1 SQVTM and CDR2 ANQGSEA. With V trimmed by 4 bases and J by 5 bases, 13 bases remained unmatched. Here the CDR3 DNA reads TGCAGCGTTGGGGGGATAGCGGGACGTCTAAACAATGAGCAGTTCTTC. Translating it yields CSVGGIAGRLNNEQFF.